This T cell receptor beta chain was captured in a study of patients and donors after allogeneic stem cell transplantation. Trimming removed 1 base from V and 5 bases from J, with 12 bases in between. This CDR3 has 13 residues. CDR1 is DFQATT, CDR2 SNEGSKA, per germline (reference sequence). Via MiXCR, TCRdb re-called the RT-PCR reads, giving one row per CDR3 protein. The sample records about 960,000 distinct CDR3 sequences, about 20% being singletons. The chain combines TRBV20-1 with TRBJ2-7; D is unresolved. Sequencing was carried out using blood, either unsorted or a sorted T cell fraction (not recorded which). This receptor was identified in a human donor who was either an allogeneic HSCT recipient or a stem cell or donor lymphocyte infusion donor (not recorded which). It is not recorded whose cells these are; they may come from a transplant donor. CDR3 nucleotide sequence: TGCAGTGCTAGAGCTCTCACATCTCACGAGCAGTACTTC. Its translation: CSARALTSHEQYF.